These T cell receptor beta chains were read from a single sample in a study of brain T cells in children with intractable seizures. Some clones are missing from TCRdb's copy, which holds only in-frame ones; the method was immunoSEQ multiplex PCR. The sample records hundreds of thousands of clones, about 93% being singletons. The sample in question was peripheral blood, obtained about 5 months after surgery. Receptors originate from a boy under two years old with tuberous sclerosis and intractable seizures. CDR3s include the opening cysteine and the closing phenylalanine or tryptophan. A D gene is named only where the DNA matches it firmly. Clone size is stated in some rows and not others, as once, few, many or a class when expanded.

j_call d_call v_call clone_size cdr3_aa cdr3_nt
TRBJ2-1 . TRBV5-1 . CASSTEGDIYNEQFF TGCGCCAGCAGCACGGAAGGGGACATCTACAATGAGCAGTTCTTC
TRBJ2-6 . TRBV2 . CASRARTQGNALSGANVLTF TGTGCCAGCAGGGCCCGGACACAGGGAAACGCGCTCTCTGGGGCCAACGTCCTGACTTTC
TRBJ2-7 . TRBV28 . CASRGLDDYEQYF TGTGCCAGCAGAGGGTTAGACGACTACGAGCAGTACTTC
TRBJ2-1 TRBD2 TRBV24-1 . CATSDRTSISYNEQFF TGTGCCACCAGTGACCGGACTAGCATATCCTACAATGAGCAGTTCTTC
TRBJ2-2 . TRBV24-1 . CATSGGGGNTGELFF TGTGCCACCAGTGGGGGAGGGGGAAACACCGGGGAGCTGTTTTTT
TRBJ2-1 TRBD2 TRBV2 . CASNIFPGLAGGRFEQFF TGTGCCAGCAATATTTTTCCGGGACTAGCGGGGGGGAGGTTTGAGCAGTTCTTC
TRBJ2-3 . TRBV3-1/TRBV3-2 once CASSPPGDTQYF TGTGCCAGCAGCCCCCCCGGGGATACGCAGTATTTT
TRBJ2-1 TRBD2 TRBV28 . CASSFTGGRYNEQFF TGTGCCAGCAGTTTCACGGGAGGCCGCTACAATGAGCAGTTCTTC
TRBJ1-6 . TRBV18 . CASSSSSSPLHF TGTGCCAGCTCCTCGAGTTCCTCACCCCTCCACTTT
TRBJ2-3 . TRBV6-4 . CASSEGGPTDTQYF TGTGCCAGCAGTGAGGGGGGTCCCACAGATACGCAGTATTTT
TRBJ2-2 . TRBV30 few CAGASDTGELFF TGTGCTGGGGCGTCGGATACCGGGGAGCTGTTTTTT
TRBJ1-2 TRBD1 TRBV7-9 . CASSVPGQGNGYTF TGTGCCAGCAGCGTACCCGGACAGGGCAATGGCTACACCTTC
TRBJ1-4 . TRBV3-1/TRBV3-2 once CASSLSARFEKLFF TGTGCCAGCAGCCTCAGTGCTCGCTTTGAAAAACTGTTTTTT
TRBJ2-7 . TRBV7-2 . CASSLAGRTGGEQYF TGTGCCAGCAGCTTAGCGGGGCGTACCGGGGGCGAGCAGTACTTC
TRBJ2-1 TRBD2 TRBV7-2 . CASSLERLAGGSEQFF TGTGCCAGCAGCTTAGAGAGACTAGCGGGAGGGAGTGAGCAGTTCTTC
TRBJ1-1 . TRBV18 . CASSPFGLGGSGTEAFF TGTGCCAGCTCACCATTTGGGCTCGGAGGGAGTGGGACTGAAGCTTTCTTT
TRBJ2-3 TRBD1 TRBV5-4 . CASSFRGPSTDTQYF TGTGCCAGCAGCTTCAGGGGGCCTAGCACAGATACGCAGTATTTT
TRBJ2-6 . TRBV30 . CAWSVWAGTGANVLTF TGTGCCTGGAGTGTTTGGGCAGGGACTGGGGCCAACGTCCTGACTTTC
TRBJ1-2 . TRBV30 . CAWSVRVNGYTF TGTGCCTGGAGTGTCAGGGTTAATGGCTACACCTTC
TRBJ2-3 TRBD2 TRBV19 . CASSLRGLADVTDTQYF TGTGCCAGTAGTCTCCGCGGACTAGCGGATGTCACAGATACGCAGTATTTT
TRBJ2-7 . TRBV28 . CASSLTGLPYEQYF TGTGCCAGCAGTTTAACAGGACTGCCCTACGAGCAGTACTTC
TRBJ2-7 . TRBV5-6 . CASSADFSAGYEQYF TGTGCCAGCAGCGCGGATTTTTCGGCTGGGTACGAGCAGTACTTC
TRBJ1-1 . TRBV7-3 . CASRGFFGPTNTEAFF TGTGCCAGCAGGGGCTTCTTTGGACCGACGAACACTGAAGCTTTCTTT
TRBJ2-1 TRBD2 TRBV10-2 . CASSVAGVVRNEQFF TGCGCCAGCAGTGTAGCGGGAGTCGTTCGCAATGAGCAGTTCTTC
TRBJ1-1 . TRBV4-1 . CASSQRQDTEAFF TGCGCCAGCAGCCAACGGCAAGACACTGAAGCTTTCTTT
TRBJ2-3 . TRBV7-9 . CASSSLGARGTDTQYF TGTGCCAGCAGCTCTCTAGGCGCTAGGGGCACAGATACGCAGTATTTT